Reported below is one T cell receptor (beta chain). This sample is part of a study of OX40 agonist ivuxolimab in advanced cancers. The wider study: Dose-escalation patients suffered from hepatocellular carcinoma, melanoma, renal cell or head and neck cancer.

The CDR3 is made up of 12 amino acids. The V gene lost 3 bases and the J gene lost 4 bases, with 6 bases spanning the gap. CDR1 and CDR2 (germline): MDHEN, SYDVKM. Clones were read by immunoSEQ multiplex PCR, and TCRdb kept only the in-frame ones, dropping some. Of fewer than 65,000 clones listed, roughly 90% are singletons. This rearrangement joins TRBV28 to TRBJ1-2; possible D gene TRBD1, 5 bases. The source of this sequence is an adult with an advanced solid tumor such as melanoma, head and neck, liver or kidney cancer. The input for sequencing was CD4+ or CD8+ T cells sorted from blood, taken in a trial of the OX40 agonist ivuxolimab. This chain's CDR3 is CASSFRAYGYTF. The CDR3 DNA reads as TGTGCCAGCAGTTTCAGGGCCTATGGCTACACCTTC.